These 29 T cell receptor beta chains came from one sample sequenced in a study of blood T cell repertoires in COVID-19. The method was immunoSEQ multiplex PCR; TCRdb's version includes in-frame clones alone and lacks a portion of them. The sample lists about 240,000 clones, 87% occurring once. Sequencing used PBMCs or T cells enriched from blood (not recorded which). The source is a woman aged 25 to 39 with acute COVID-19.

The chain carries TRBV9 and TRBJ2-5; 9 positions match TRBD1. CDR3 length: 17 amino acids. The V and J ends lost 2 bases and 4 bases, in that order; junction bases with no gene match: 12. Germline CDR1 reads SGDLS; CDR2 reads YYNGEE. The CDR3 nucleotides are TGTGCCAGCAGCGTCGCGGAGACCGGGACAGGGCTAGAGACCCAGTACTTC. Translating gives CASSVAETGTGLETQYF.

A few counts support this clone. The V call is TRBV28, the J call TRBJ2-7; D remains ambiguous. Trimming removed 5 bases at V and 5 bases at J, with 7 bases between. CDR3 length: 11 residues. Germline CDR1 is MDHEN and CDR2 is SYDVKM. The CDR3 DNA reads TGTGCCAGCAGTCCCGACAACGAGCAGTACTTC. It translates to CASSPDNEQYF.

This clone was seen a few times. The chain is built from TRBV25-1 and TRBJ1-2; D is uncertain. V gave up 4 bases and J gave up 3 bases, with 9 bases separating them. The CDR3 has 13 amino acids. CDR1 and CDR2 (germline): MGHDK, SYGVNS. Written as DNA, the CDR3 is TGTGCCAGCAGTGGGCTCGAAGACTATGGCTACACCTTC. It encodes CASSGLEDYGYTF.

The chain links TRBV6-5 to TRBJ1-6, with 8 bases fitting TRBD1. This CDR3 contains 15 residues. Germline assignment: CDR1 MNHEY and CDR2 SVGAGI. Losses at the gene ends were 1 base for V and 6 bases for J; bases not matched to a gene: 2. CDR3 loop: CASSYYDRGNSPLHF. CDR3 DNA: TGTGCCAGCAGTTACTACGACAGGGGTAATTCACCCCTCCACTTT.

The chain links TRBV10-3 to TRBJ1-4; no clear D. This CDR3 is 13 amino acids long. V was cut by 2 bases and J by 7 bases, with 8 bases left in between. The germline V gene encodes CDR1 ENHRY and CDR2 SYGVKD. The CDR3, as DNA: TGTGCCATCAGTGAGGGAACAGCTGAAAAACTGTTTTTT. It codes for CAISEGTAEKLFF.

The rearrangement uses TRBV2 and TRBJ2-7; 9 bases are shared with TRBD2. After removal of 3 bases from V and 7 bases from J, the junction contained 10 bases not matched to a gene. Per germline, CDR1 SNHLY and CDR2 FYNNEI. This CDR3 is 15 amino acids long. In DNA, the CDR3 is TGTGCCAGCAGTGAGTGGCGGGGGGGCCGAGGGGAGCAGTACTTC. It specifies CASSEWRGGRGEQYF.

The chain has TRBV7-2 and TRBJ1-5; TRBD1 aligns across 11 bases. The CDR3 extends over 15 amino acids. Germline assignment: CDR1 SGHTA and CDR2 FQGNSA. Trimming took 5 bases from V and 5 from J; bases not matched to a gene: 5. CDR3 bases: TGTGCCAGCAGCCAAAGGACAGGGGGCTATCAGCCCCAGCATTTT. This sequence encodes CASSQRTGGYQPQHF.

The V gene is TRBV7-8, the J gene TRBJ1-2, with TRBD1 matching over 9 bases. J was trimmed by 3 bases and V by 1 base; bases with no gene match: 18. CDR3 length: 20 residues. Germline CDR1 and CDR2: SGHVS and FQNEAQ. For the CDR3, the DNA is TGTGCCAGCAGCTTAGACTGTATCCGGGACAGGGTAAAAACTTACTATGGCTACACCTTC. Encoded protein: CASSLDCIRDRVKTYYGYTF.

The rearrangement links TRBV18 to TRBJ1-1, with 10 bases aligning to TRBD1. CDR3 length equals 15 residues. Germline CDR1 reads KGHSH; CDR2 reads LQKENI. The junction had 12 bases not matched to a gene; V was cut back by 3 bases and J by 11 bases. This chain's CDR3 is CASSPPGQGLDWAFF. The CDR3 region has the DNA TGTGCCAGCTCACCGCCGGGACAGGGGTTGGATTGGGCTTTCTTT.

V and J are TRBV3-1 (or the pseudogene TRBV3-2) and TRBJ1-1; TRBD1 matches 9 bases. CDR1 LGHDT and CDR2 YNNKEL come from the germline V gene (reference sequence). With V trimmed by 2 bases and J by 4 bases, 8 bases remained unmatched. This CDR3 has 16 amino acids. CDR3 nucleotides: TGTGCCAGCAGCCAAAGGCTCGGGACAGGGTCCACTGAAGCTTTCTTT. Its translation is CASSQRLGTGSTEAFF.

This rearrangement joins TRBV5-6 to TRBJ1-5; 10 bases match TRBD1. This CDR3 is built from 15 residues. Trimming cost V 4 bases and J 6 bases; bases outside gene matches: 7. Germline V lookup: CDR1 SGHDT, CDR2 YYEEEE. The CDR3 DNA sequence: TGTGCCAGCAGCAAAGGACAGGGGGTTAGTCAGCCCCAGCATTTT. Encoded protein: CASSKGQGVSQPQHF.

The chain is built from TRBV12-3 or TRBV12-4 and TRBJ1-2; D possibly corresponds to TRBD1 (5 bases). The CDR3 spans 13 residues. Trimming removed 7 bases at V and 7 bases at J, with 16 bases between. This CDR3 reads CASTNQGVGGYTF. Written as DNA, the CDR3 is TGTGCCAGCACGAACCAGGGTGTGGGTGGCTACACCTTC.

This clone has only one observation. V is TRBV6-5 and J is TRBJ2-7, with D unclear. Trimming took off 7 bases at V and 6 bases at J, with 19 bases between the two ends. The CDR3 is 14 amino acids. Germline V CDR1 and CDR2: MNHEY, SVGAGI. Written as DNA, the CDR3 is TGTGCCAGCAAGGAGAGACCTCACTCCGGCGAGCAGTACTTC. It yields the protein CASKERPHSGEQYF.

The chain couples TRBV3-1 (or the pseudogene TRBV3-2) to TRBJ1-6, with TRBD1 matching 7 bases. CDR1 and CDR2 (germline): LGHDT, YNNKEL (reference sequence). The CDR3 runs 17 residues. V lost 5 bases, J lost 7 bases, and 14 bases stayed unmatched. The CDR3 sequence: CASSSRDSYILNSPLHF. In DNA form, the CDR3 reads TGTGCCAGCAGCTCACGGGACAGCTATATACTGAATTCACCCCTCCACTTT.

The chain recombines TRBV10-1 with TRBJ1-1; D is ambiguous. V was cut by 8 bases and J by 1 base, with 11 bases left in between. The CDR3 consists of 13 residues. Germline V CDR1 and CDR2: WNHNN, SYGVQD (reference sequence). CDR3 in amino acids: CASSSTGNTEAFF. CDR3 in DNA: TGCGCCAGCTCGAGTACCGGGAACACTGAAGCTTTCTTT.

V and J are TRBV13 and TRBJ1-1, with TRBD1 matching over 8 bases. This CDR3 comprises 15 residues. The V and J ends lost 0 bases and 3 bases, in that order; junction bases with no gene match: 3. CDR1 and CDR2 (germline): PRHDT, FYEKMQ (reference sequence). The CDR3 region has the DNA TGTGCCAGCAGCTTAGGGGGACAGGCTTACACTGAAGCTTTCTTT. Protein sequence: CASSLGGQAYTEAFF.

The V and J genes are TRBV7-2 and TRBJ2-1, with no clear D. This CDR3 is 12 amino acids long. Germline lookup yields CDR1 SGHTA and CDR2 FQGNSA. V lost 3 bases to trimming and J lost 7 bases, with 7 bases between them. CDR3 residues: CASSFPSNEQFF. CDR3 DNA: TGTGCCAGCAGCTTCCCCAGTAATGAGCAGTTCTTC.

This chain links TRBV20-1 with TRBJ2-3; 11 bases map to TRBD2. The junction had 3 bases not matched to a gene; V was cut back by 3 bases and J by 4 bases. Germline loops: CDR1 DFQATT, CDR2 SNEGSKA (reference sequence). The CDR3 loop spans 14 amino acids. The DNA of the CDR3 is TGCAGTGCTAGTCAGGGACTAGCGGCAGATACGCAGTATTTT. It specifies CSASQGLAADTQYF.

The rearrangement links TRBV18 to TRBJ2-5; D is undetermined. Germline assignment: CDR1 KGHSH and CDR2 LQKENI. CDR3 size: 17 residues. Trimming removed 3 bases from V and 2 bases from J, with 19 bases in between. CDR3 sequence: CASSPTLASQLQETQYF. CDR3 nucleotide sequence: TGTGCCAGCTCACCTACTTTAGCTTCCCAACTACAAGAGACCCAGTACTTC.

The CDR3 reads CAIRASGGRSSYNEQFF. Written as DNA, the CDR3 is TGTGCCATCAGAGCTAGCGGGGGGCGAAGCTCCTACAATGAGCAGTTCTTC. The chain joins TRBV10-3 to TRBJ2-1; 11 bases map to TRBD2. Germline assignment: CDR1 ENHRY and CDR2 SYGVKD. The CDR3 covers 17 residues. With 6 bases clipped from V and 0 bases from J, the junction kept 7 bases outside the gene matches.

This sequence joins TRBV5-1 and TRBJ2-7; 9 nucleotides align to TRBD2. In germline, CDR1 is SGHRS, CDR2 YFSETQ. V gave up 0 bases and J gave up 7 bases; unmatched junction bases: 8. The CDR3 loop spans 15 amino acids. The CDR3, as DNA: TGCGCCAGCAGCTTGGCGGTAGCGGGGGATGTTGAGCAGTACTTC. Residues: CASSLAVAGDVEQYF.

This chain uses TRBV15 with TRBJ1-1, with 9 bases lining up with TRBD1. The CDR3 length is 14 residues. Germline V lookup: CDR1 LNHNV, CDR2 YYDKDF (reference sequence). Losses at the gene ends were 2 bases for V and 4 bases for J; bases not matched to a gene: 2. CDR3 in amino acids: CATSRRQGGTEAFF. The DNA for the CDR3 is TGTGCCACCAGCAGACGACAGGGGGGCACTGAAGCTTTCTTT.

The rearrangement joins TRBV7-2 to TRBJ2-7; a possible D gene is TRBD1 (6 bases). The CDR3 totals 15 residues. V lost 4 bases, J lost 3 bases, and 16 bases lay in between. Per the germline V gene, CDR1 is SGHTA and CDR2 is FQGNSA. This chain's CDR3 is CASSSGQSWGYEQYF. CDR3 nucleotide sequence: TGTGCCAGCAGCTCCGGACAGTCCTGGGGCTACGAGCAGTACTTC.

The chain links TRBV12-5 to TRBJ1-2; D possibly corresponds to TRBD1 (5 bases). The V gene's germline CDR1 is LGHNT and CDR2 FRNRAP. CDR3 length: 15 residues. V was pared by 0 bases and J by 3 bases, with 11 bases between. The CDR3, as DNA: TGTGCTAGTGGTTTGGTTCCAGGGATTCACTATGGCTACACCTTC. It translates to CASGLVPGIHYGYTF. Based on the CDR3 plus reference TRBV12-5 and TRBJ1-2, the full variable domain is DARVTQTPRHKVTEMGQEVTMRCQPILGHNTVFWYRQTMMQGLELLAYFRNRAPLDDSGMPKDRFSAEMPDATLATLKIQPSEPRDSAVYFCASGLVPGIHYGYTFGSGTRLTVV.

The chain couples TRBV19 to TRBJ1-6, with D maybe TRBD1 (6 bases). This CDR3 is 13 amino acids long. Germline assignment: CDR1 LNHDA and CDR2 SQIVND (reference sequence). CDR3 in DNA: TGTGCAACAGGGAGCTCCTATAATTCACCCCTCCACTTT. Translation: CATGSSYNSPLHF.

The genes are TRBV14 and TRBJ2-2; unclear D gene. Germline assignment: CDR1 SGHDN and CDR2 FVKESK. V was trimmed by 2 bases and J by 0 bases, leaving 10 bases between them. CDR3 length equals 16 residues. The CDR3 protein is CASSQISRANTGELFF. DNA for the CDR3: TGTGCCAGCAGCCAAATTTCTCGCGCGAACACCGGGGAGCTGTTTTTT.

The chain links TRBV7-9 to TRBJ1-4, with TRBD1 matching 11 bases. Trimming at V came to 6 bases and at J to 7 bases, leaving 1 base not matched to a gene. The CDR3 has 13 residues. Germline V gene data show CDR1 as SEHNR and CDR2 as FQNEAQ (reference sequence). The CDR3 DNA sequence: TGTGCCAGCAGTGGGACAGGGGGTGAAAAACTGTTTTTT. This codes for CASSGTGGEKLFF.

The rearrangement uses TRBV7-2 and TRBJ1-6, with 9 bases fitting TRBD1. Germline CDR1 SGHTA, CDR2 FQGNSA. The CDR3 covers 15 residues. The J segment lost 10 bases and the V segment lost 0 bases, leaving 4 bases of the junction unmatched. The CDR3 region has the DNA TGTGCCAGCAGCTTAGCGCACAGGGGGCTCTCACCCCTCCACTTT. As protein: CASSLAHRGLSPLHF.

Written as DNA, the CDR3 is TGTGCCAGCAGCCCACTGCTTCAGGGGACCTACGAGCAGTACTTC. This encodes CASSPLLQGTYEQYF. The chain links TRBV7-9 to TRBJ2-7; TRBD1 is a possible D gene (6 bases). CDR3 size: 15 residues. CDR1 and CDR2 (germline): SEHNR, FQNEAQ (reference sequence). The ends were cut back, 5 bases at V and 2 bases at J, with 16 bases in the middle.